These T cell receptor beta chains were read from a single sample in a study of human T cells and chemical hapten exposure. One entry per CDR3 protein results from TCRdb running MiXCR on the RACE reads. Of a few hundred thousand distinct CDR3 sequences in the sample, about 6% are singletons; the top ten hold 4.5% to 6%. The input for sequencing was whole blood, taken in connection with sensitization to the hapten diphenylcyclopropenone (DPC). These receptors were collected from a young woman with alopecia areata. Some clones in this sample may be carry-over from other donors' samples. CDR3s include the opening cysteine and the closing phenylalanine or tryptophan. Each record gives: CDR3 length, J gene, clone size, D gene, V gene, CDR3 DNA, CDR3 protein. D genes are given only for firm matches. A clone size is listed for some rows: how often the clone was seen (once, few, many), or a class if it is expanded.

14	TRBJ2-7	few	-	TRBV20-1	TGCAGTGCTAGATTCGCAGGGGATTCCTACGAGCAGTACTTC	CSARFAGDSYEQYF
12	TRBJ2-1	medium-sized	-	TRBV4-2	TGTGCCAGCAGATCTCCTAGATATGAGCAGTTCTTC	CASRSPRYEQFF
17	TRBJ2-6	many	-	TRBV4-3	TGCGCCAGCAGCCAAGATTGGGTGACCTCTGGGGCCAACGTCCTGACTTTC	CASSQDWVTSGANVLTF
16	TRBJ2-3	few	-	TRBV10-3	TGTGCCATCAGTGAGGAGGGGACCCCTAGCACAGATACGCAGTATTTT	CAISEEGTPSTDTQYF
15	TRBJ2-7	-	-	TRBV18	TGTGCCAGCTCACCACCGAACAGATCGACGGGGGAGCAGTACTTC	CASSPPNRSTGEQYF
19	TRBJ2-7	-	TRBD2	TRBV20-1	TGCAGTGCTAGTACAAACAATAGCGGGGGGGCCTCGTTTTCCCACGAGCAGTACTTC	CSASTNNSGGASFSHEQYF
19	TRBJ1-6	few	-	TRBV6-5	TGTGCCAGCAGTTCCCCCTCGGGCAGGGGCAGCTCCTATAATTCACCCCTCCACTTT	CASSSPSGRGSSYNSPLHF
17	TRBJ2-7	-	-	TRBV12-5	TGTGCTAGTGGTTTAAGGGGCAAACCGGACAGCCACTACGAGCAGTACTTC	CASGLRGKPDSHYEQYF
17	TRBJ2-7	many	-	TRBV7-2	TGTGCCAGCAGCCGTTCCAAGTGGTCGGGGCAGACCTACGAGCAGTACTTC	CASSRSKWSGQTYEQYF
14	TRBJ2-3	few	-	TRBV9	TGTGCCAGCAGCGTAGGGCATAGGGGAGATACGCAGTATTTT	CASSVGHRGDTQYF
14	TRBJ1-2	many	TRBD1	TRBV20-1	TGCAGTGCTGGGGGGACAGGGCTTGGCTATGGCTACACCTTC	CSAGGTGLGYGYTF
17	TRBJ2-5	few	-	TRBV12-3/TRBV12-4	TGTGCCAGCAGCCCAAGTTTGGAGCTGCCGTACCAAGAGACCCAGTACTTC	CASSPSLELPYQETQYF
16	TRBJ2-3	-	-	TRBV9	TGTGCCAGCAGCGTAGGTCCTGTCCGTCGCACAGATACGCAGTATTTT	CASSVGPVRRTDTQYF
14	TRBJ2-3	many	-	TRBV20-1	TGCAGTGCTAGCCCTGCTAGCGGCACAGATACGCAGTATTTT	CSASPASGTDTQYF
17	TRBJ2-2	many	-	TRBV7-8	TGTGCCAGCAGCTCGTCCCTGGACTCCGCGAACACCGGGGAGCTGTTTTTT	CASSSSLDSANTGELFF
14	TRBJ2-7	many	-	TRBV20-1	TGCAGTGCCAAAACGGGACCGGGACCATACGAGCAGTACTTC	CSAKTGPGPYEQYF
15	TRBJ2-5	few	-	TRBV5-1	TGCGCCAGCAGCTTGGGGTCAGGGACCCAAGAGACCCAGTACTTC	CASSLGSGTQETQYF
14	TRBJ2-1	many	-	TRBV10-3	TGTGCCATCAGTTCCCCGGGACCGGGCAATGAGCAGTTCTTC	CAISSPGPGNEQFF
15	TRBJ2-7	few	TRBD1	TRBV5-1	TGCGCCAGCAGCTCACGGGGACAGGGAACGGACGAGCAGTACTTC	CASSSRGQGTDEQYF
12	TRBJ2-7	few	-	TRBV29-1	TGCAGCGTCGGGACCCAGACCTACGAGCAGTACTTC	CSVGTQTYEQYF
14	TRBJ1-5	many	TRBD1	TRBV7-2	TGTGCCAGCAGCTCACAGGGGGGGGATCAGCCCCAGCATTTT	CASSSQGGDQPQHF
15	TRBJ1-6	few	-	TRBV9	TGTGCCAGCAGCGTAGGGTCGGGGGGGAATTCACCCCTCCACTTT	CASSVGSGGNSPLHF
15	TRBJ1-4	few	-	TRBV28	TGTGCCAGCAGTCTCCCAGGAGAAATTAATGAAAAACTGTTTTTT	CASSLPGEINEKLFF
14	TRBJ1-4	few	-	TRBV4-1	TGCGCCAGCAGCCACACTGCAACTAATGAAAAACTGTTTTTT	CASSHTATNEKLFF
15	TRBJ2-3	few	-	TRBV7-2	TGTGCCAGCAGCTTAAAATGGGGGGGCATAAATACGCAGTATTTT	CASSLKWGGINTQYF
13	TRBJ1-1	many	-	TRBV27	TGTGCCAGCAGCCCGGGACATGACACTGAAGCTTTCTTT	CASSPGHDTEAFF
18	TRBJ1-2	many	TRBD1	TRBV4-2	TGTGCCAGCAGCCAAGTTCGGACAGGGAGAGGGTTGAACTATGGCTACACCTTC	CASSQVRTGRGLNYGYTF
15	TRBJ1-5	few	-	TRBV6-5	TGTGCCAGCAGTACGTCCGGGACGGCGGTCGAGCCCCAGCATTTT	CASSTSGTAVEPQHF
14	TRBJ1-1	many	-	TRBV6-1	TGTGCCAGCAGCCCCTTAGAGGGGTCCACTGAAGCTTTCTTT	CASSPLEGSTEAFF